This T cell receptor (beta chain) was recorded in a study of Ad26.COV2.S vaccination and SARS-CoV-2 variants. General study points: Total responses of T cells may have been underestimated by the analyses of TCR breadth and depth.

The sample holds one count of this clone. Its antigen remains unidentified. Treatment in this sample: 19 received Ad26.COV2.S at low or high dose, single or two shots; about 5 received placebo; per-sample allocation not given. Vaccine and placebo recipients were sampled on day 63 after the first injection. Only in-frame clones appear in the TCRdb table, and some are missing; sequencing was by immunoSEQ multiplex PCR. The sample lists about 260,000 clones; approximately 90% were seen once. With 4 bases removed from V and 5 bases from J, the gap between germline ends came to 13 bases. From germline, CDR1 is SGDLS and CDR2 YYNGEE. The CDR3 has 14 amino acids.

The sample here was peripheral blood, taken in a trial of Ad26.COV2.S vaccine versus placebo. The rearrangement joins TRBV9 to TRBJ2-1, with D unresolved. The sequence was obtained from a person between 18 and 60 years old who received the Ad26.COV2.S COVID-19 vaccine or a placebo. The CDR3 bases are TGTGCCAGCAGCCCCCCGATTTCCCACAATGAGCAGTTCTTC. Residues: CASSPPISHNEQFF. The whole variable domain, filled in from reference TRBV9 and TRBJ2-1, reads DSGVTQTPKHLITATGQRVTLRCSPRSGDLSVYWYQQSLDQGLQFLIQYYNGEERAKGNILERFSAQQFPDLHSELNLSSLELGDSALYFCASSPPISHNEQFFGPGTRLTVL.